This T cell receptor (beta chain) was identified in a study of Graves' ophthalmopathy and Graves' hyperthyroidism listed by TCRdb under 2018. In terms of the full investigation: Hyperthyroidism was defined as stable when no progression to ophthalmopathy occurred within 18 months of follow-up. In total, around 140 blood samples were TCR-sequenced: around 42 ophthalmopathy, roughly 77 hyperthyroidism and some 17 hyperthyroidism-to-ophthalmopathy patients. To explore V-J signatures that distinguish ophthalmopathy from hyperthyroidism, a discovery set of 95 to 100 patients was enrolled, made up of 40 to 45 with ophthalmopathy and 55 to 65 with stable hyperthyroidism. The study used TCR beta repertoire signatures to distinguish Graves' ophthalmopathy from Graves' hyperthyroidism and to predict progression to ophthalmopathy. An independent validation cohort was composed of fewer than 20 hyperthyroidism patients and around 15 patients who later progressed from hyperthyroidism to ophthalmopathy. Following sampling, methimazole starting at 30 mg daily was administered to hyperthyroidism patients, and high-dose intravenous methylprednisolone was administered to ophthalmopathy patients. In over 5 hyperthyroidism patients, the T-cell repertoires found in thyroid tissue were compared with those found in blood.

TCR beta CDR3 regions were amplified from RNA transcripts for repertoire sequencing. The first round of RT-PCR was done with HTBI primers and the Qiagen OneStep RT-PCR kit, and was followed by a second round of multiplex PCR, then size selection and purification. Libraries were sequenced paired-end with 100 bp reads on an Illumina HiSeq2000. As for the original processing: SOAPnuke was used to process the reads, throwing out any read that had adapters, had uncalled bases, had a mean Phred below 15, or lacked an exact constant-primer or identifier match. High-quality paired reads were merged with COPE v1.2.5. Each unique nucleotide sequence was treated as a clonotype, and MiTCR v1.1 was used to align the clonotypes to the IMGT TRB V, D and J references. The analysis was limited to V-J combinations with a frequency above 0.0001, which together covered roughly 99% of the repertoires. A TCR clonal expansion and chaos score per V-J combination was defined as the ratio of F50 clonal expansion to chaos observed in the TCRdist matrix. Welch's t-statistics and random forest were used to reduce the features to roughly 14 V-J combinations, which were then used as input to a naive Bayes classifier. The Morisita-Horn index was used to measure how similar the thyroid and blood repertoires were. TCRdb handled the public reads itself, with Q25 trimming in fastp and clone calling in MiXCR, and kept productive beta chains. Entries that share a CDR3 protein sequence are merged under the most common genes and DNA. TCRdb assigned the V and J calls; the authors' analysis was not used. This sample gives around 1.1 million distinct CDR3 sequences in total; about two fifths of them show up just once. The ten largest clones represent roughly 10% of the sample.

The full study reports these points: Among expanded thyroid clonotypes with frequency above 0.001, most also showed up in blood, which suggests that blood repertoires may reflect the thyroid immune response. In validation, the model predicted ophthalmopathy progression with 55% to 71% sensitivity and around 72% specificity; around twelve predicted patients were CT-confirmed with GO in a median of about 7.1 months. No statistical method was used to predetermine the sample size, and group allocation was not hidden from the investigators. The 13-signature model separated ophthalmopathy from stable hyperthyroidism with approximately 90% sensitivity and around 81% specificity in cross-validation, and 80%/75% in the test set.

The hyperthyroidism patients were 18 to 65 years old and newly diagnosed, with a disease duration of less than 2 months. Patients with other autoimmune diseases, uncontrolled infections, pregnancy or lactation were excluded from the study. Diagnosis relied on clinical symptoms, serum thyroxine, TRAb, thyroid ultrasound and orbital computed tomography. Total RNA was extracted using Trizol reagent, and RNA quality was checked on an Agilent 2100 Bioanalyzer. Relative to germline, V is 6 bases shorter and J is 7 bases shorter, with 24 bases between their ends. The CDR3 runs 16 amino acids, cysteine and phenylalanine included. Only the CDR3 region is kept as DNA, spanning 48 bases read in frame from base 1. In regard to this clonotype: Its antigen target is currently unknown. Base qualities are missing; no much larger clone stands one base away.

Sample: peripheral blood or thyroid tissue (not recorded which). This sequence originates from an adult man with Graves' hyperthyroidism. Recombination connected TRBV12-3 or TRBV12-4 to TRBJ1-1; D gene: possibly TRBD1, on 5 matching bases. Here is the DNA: TGTGCCAGCAGACATCACCTAAGCGGGTTGGGGGGTGAAGCTTTCTTT. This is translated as CASRHHLSGLGGEAFF.